This TCR beta chain derives from a study of blood T cells in healthy people across ages. Findings and limits, study-wide: One million T cells yielded diversity estimates that were considered underestimates. Because donor CMV status was unknown, expanded clonotype changes were possibly confounded.

Many counts were recorded for this clonotype. Antigen specificity is unknown. The CDR3 is 14 residues long. The V gene lost 1 base and the J gene lost 6 bases, with 13 bases spanning the gap. In germline, CDR1 is LGHDT, CDR2 YNNKEL (reference sequence). Then a second PCR, running roughly 7 to 11 cycles, was carried out with a sample-barcoded 5' primer and a J-beta primer mix. The yield of each sample was at least 2.5 million CDR3-containing paired-end reads. TCRdb reprocessed the 5' RACE reads via MiXCR and lists one record per CDR3 protein. In the table there are over 550,000 distinct CDR3 sequences, roughly 30% of which are singletons. Total RNA, at least 6 micrograms per sample, was extracted from PBMCs.

The rearrangement links TRBV3-1 to TRBJ2-7; D unclear. This clonotype was sampled from a woman aged 80 or over in good health. The sample consisted of blood. CDR3 DNA sequence: TGTGCCAGCAGCCAAGTAAAGGAGCCTGGCGAGCAGTACTTC. Its translation: CASSQVKEPGEQYF.